This T cell receptor beta chain is from a study of response to subunit inactivated influenza vaccine. Study results and caveats: The study's authors posited that every seasonal influenza vaccination enlists few new T cells.

MiXCR, run by TCRdb on the RT-PCR reads, gives a single entry per CDR3 protein. Of fewer than 250,000 distinct CDR3 sequences detected, roughly an eighth appear once; the ten largest clones hold 26%. On this clonotype: Its antigen is still unknown.

The sequenced sample was CD8+ T cells sorted from PBMCs, obtained around 5 days after vaccination. The sequence was collected from a man aged 50-60 years who received an inactivated influenza vaccine.

The CDR3 sequence: CASSSRTGFRDTQYF. In DNA form, the CDR3 reads TGTGCCAGCAGTTCTAGGACAGGGTTTAGAGATACGCAGTATTTT. The rearrangement joins TRBV6-5 to TRBJ2-3; 8 positions agree with TRBD1. Germline trimming cut 4 bases from V and 5 bases from J; bases unmatched to any gene: 8. The germline V gene has CDR1 MNHEY and CDR2 SVGAGI. CDR3 size: 15 residues.